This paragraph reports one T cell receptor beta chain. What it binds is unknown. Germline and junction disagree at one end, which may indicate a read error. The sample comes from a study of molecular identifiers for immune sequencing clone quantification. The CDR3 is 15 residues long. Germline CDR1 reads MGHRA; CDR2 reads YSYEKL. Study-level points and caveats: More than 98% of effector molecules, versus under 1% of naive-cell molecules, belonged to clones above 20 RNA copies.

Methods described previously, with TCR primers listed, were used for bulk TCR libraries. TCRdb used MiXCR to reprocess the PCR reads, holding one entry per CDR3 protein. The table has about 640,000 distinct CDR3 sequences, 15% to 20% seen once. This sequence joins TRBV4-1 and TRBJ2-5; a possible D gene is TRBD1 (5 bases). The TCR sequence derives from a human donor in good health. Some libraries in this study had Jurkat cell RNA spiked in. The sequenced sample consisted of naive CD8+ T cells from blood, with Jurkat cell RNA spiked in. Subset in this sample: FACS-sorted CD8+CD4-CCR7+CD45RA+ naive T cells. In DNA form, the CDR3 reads TGCGCCAGCAGCAAAGAGACTGCCCAGGGAGAGACCCAGTACTTC. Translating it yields CASSKETAQGETQYF.